The next 12 T cell receptor beta chains were all read from a single sample in a study of blood T cells in healthy people across ages. Combining a sample-barcoded 5' primer with a J-beta primer mix, a second PCR ran for roughly 6 to 12 cycles. TCRdb reprocessed the 5' RACE reads via MiXCR and lists one record per CDR3 protein. The sample has some 1.8 million distinct CDR3 sequences; roughly two fifths are singletons. What was sequenced was blood. The receptor set was obtained from a human donor in good health.

The genes are TRBV7-2 and TRBJ1-5, with D perhaps TRBD1 (5 bases). The V gene's germline CDR1 is SGHTA and CDR2 FQGNSA. The CDR3 has 15 residues. V was trimmed by 0 bases and J by 6 bases, leaving 12 bases between them. The CDR3 nucleotides are TGTGCCAGCAGCTTAGCGTCCAGGGTTGGTCAGCCCCAGCATTTT. Its protein is CASSLASRVGQPQHF.

The V and J genes are TRBV12-3 or TRBV12-4 and TRBJ2-5, with D uncertain. This CDR3 is 12 amino acids long. Between the trimmed V and J ends, which lost 3 bases and 4 bases, there was a span of 6 bases. The CDR3 reads CASSFATETQYF. DNA of the CDR3: TGTGCCAGCAGTTTCGCCACAGAGACCCAGTACTTC.

The J gene is TRBJ1-4, the V gene TRBV7-9, with D unresolved. Trimming pared 5 bases from V and 5 bases from J, leaving 15 bases between. This CDR3 has 15 residues. In germline, CDR1 is SEHNR, CDR2 FQNEAQ (reference sequence). CDR3 region: CASSPRGRGNEKLFF. The CDR3 nucleotides read TGTGCCAGCAGCCCCCGCGGTCGAGGGAATGAAAAACTGTTTTTT. Full variable domain (remainder filled in from reference TRBV7-9 and TRBJ1-4): DTGVSQNPRHKITKRGQNVTFRCDPISEHNRLYWYRQTLGQGPEFLTYFQNEAQLEKSRLLSDRFSAERPKGSFSTLEIQRTEQGDSAMYLCASSPRGRGNEKLFFGSGTQLSVL.

This clonotype was observed a handful of times. V gene TRBV20-1 combines with J gene TRBJ2-7; D could derive from TRBD1 or TRBD2 (5 bases each). CDR1 DFQATT and CDR2 SNEGSKA come from the germline V gene (reference sequence). This CDR3 is built from 15 residues. Between the trimmed V and J ends, which lost 3 bases and 2 bases, there was a span of 17 bases. DNA for the CDR3: TGCAGTGCTAGTCCTCAGGGAGCGGACCCCTACGAGCAGTACTTC. This encodes CSASPQGADPYEQYF.

The chain employs TRBV10-3 and TRBJ1-1; D may be TRBD1 (5 bases). The V end was cut by 7 bases, the J end by 0 bases, with 9 bases between. The CDR3 totals 13 residues. CDR1 is ENHRY, CDR2 SYGVKD, per germline. CDR3 sequence reads: CAIKTELNTEAFF. CDR3 nucleotide sequence: TGTGCCATCAAGACAGAATTGAACACTGAAGCTTTCTTT.

The chain is built from TRBV4-2 and TRBJ1-5; no reliable D call. The CDR3 length is 16 residues. Per germline, CDR1 LGHNA and CDR2 YNFKEQ. Deletions cut 1 base from V and 3 bases from J, with 13 bases between. As DNA, the CDR3 is TGTGCCAGCAGCCAAGCCCTGGAAGGTTACAATCAGCCCCAGCATTTT. It encodes CASSQALEGYNQPQHF.

The genes are TRBV9 and TRBJ2-1, with D perhaps matching TRBD2 (5 bases). In germline, CDR1 is SGDLS, CDR2 YYNGEE. Trimming took 0 bases from V and 4 from J, leaving 8 bases between them. The CDR3 totals 14 residues. The CDR3 is CASSVVGGYNEQFF. CDR3 in DNA: TGTGCCAGCAGCGTAGTTGGAGGTTACAATGAGCAGTTCTTC.

This clonotype showed up just a few times. A read error may produce the germline difference seen at one junction end. The V call is TRBV5-1, the J call TRBJ2-7; 7 bases fit TRBD1. CDR3 size: 15 residues. Germline CDR1 and CDR2: SGHRS and YFSETQ. CDR3 region: CAGSQQGFLESEQYF. CDR3 bases: TGCGCCGGCAGCCAACAGGGGTTTCTCGAGTCCGAGCAGTACTTC.

The genes are TRBV25-1 and TRBJ2-3; 9 nucleotides align to TRBD2. The junction had 12 bases not matched to a gene; V was cut back by 2 bases and J by 0 bases. Germline assignment: CDR1 MGHDK and CDR2 SYGVNS. This CDR3 contains 19 residues. In DNA, the CDR3 is TGTGCCAGCAGTGAAGATGGCGCGGGGGGGCACCCGAGCACAGATACGCAGTATTTT. Residues: CASSEDGAGGHPSTDTQYF.

This clonotype was detected a few times. The chain carries TRBV2 and TRBJ1-5; D gene unclear. The CDR3 is made up of 14 amino acids. V gave up 5 bases and J gave up 0 bases, with 8 bases separating them. Germline V gene sequence: CDR1 SNHLY, CDR2 FYNNEI. The CDR3 sequence is CASSMGSSNQPQHF. The CDR3 nucleotides are TGTGCCAGCAGTATGGGTAGTAGCAATCAGCCCCAGCATTTT.

The table lists this clonotype with a count of one. The chain employs TRBV6-5 and TRBJ2-4, with 8 bases aligning to TRBD2. V gave up 4 bases and J gave up 4 bases; unmatched junction bases: 9. Germline CDR1 MNHEY, CDR2 SVGAGI. CDR3 length: 16 residues. For the CDR3, the DNA is TGTGCCAGCAGTTCCCCGGGGGGGCCTGGTAAAAACATTCAGTACTTC. The encoded protein is CASSSPGGPGKNIQYF.

In its sample, this clonotype was seen a few times. The chain joins TRBV9 to TRBJ2-3; weak D call: TRBD2 (6 bases). V lost 2 bases to trimming and J lost 2 bases, with 12 bases between them. The CDR3 extends over 15 amino acids. Germline V gene lookup returns CDR1 SGDLS and CDR2 YYNGEE. The CDR3 sequence: CASSVGLADTDTQYF. CDR3 coding DNA: TGTGCCAGCAGCGTCGGTTTAGCGGACACAGATACGCAGTATTTT.